This TCR beta chain derives from a study of T cells after yellow fever vaccination. Regarding the study as a whole: Reappearance after the booster was seen for most primary-vaccination clones, at 95% to 97% CD4 and 80% to 90% CD8. Researchers report a weaker secondary response that nonetheless peaked faster, day 5 versus 15.

For TCR, cDNA came from 5'RACE template switching, which added a universal primer site and UMIs. TCRdb processed the 5' RACE reads anew with MiXCR; each CDR3 protein has one entry. The sample records about 370,000 distinct CDR3 sequences, roughly 12% being singletons. This CDR3 is built from 13 residues. Trimming stripped 4 bases from V and 4 bases from J, with 7 bases between. Points on this clonotype: Its antigen is currently unknown.

The source is a man aged 18 to 35 who received the YFV17D yellow fever vaccine. The sample in question was PBMCs, obtained on the day of the first yellow fever vaccination. The chain employs TRBV12-3 or TRBV12-4 and TRBJ2-2; D unresolved. CDR3 nucleotide sequence: TGTGCCAGCAGTTCATTAATCACCGGGGAGCTGTTTTTT. Its translation is CASSSLITGELFF.